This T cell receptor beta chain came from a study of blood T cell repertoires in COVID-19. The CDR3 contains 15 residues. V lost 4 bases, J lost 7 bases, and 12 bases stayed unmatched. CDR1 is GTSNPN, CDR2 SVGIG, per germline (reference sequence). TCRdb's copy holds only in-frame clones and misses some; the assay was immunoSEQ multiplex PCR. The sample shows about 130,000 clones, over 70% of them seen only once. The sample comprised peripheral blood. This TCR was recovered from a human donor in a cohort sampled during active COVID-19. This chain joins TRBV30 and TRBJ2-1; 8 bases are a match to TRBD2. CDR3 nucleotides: TGTGCCTGGAACCCGAGCGGGAGCTATAATAATGAGCAGTTCTTC. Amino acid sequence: CAWNPSGSYNNEQFF.